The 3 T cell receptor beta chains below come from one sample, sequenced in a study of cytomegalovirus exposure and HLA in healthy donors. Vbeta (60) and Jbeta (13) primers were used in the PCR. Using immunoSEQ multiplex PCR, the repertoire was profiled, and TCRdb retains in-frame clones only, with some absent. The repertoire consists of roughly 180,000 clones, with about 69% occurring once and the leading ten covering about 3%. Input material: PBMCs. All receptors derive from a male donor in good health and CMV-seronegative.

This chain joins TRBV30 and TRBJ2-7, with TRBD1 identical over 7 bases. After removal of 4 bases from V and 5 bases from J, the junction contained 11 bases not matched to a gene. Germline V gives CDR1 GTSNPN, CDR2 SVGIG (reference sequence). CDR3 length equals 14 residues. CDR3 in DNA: TGTGCCTGGAACTACATAAACAGGGGTGACGAGCAGTACTTC. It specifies CAWNYINRGDEQYF.

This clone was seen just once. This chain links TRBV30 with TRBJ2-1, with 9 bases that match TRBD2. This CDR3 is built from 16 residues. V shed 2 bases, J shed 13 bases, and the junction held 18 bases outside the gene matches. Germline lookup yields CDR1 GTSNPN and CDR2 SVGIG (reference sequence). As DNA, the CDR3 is TGTGCCTGGAGTTCTGGTTATAGCGGGAGCGGGTCGGAACAGTTCTTC. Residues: CAWSSGYSGSGSEQFF.

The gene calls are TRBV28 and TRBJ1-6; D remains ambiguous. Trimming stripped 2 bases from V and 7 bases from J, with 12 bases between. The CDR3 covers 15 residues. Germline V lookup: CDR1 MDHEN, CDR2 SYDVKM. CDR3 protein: CASSLNRGPNSPLHF. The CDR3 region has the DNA TGTGCCAGCAGTTTAAACCGTGGGCCCAATTCACCCCTCCACTTT.